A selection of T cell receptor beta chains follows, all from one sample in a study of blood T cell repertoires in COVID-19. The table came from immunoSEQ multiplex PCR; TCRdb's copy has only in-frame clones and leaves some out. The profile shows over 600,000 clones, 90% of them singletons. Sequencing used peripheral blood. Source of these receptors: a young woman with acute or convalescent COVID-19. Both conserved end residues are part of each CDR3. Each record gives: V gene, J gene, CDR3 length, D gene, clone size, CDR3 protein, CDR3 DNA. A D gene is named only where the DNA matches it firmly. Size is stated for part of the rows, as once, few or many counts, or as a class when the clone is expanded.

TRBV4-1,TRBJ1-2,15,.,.,CASSQDSGGAYGYTF,TGCGCCAGCAGCCAAGATTCTGGGGGCGCCTATGGCTACACCTTC
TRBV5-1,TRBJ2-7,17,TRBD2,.,CASSVGLAGGQSYEQYF,TGCGCCAGCAGCGTGGGACTAGCGGGGGGCCAATCCTACGAGCAGTACTTC
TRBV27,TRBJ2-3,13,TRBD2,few,CASSFSGTDTQYF,TGTGCCAGCAGTTTTAGCGGGACAGATACGCAGTATTTT
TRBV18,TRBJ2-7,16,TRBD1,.,CASSPPPSSRGHEQYF,TGTGCCAGCTCACCACCGCCCAGCTCGAGGGGGCACGAGCAGTACTTC
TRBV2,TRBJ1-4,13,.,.,CASSGVRVRGLFF,TGTGCCAGCAGTGGGGTTAGGGTACGGGGACTGTTTTTT
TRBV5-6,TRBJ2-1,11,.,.,CASSSPRGQFF,TGTGCCAGCAGCAGCCCACGGGGGCAGTTCTTC
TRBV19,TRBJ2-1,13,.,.,CASSIQGLNEQFF,TGTGCCAGTAGTATACAGGGTTTGAATGAGCAGTTCTTC
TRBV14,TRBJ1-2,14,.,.,CASSHYMGPYGYTF,TGTGCCAGCAGCCACTACATGGGGCCCTATGGCTACACCTTC
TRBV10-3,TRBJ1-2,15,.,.,CAITGNPQKNYGYTF,TGTGCCATCACTGGAAACCCACAGAAGAACTATGGCTACACCTTC
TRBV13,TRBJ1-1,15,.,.,CASSFGVEGGTEAFF,TGTGCCAGCAGCTTTGGGGTGGAAGGAGGTACTGAAGCTTTCTTT
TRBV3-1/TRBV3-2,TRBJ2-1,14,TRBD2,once,CASRNSGGAHEQFF,TGTGCCAGCAGGAATAGCGGGGGGGCCCATGAGCAGTTCTTC
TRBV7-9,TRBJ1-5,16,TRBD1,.,CASSPGDRGNNQPQHF,TGTGCCAGCAGCCCCGGGGACAGGGGAAACAATCAGCCCCAGCATTTT
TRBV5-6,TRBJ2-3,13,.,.,CASGAATTDTQYF,TGTGCCAGCGGGGCGGCCACCACAGATACGCAGTATTTT
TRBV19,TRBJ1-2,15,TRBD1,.,CASSRLMGQGDGYTF,TGTGCCAGTAGTAGACTGATGGGACAGGGCGATGGCTACACCTTC
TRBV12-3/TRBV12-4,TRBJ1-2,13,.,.,CASSPTRGGGYTF,TGTGCCAGCAGTCCGACGAGAGGTGGTGGCTACACCTTC
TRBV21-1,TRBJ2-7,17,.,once,CASSKPPRRRSSYEQYF,TGTGCCAGCAGCAAACCGCCCAGACGTAGGAGCTCCTACGAGCAGTACTTC
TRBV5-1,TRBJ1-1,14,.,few,CASTQGIPNTEAFF,TGCGCCAGCACCCAGGGAATCCCGAACACTGAAGCTTTCTTT
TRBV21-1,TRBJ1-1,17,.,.,CASSARPQGQGGSEAFF,TGTGCCAGCAGCGCTCGTCCACAAGGACAGGGGGGTTCTGAAGCTTTCTTT
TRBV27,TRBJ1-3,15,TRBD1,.,CASSLGTGIGNTIYF,TGTGCCAGCAGCCTCGGGACAGGCATTGGAAACACCATATATTTT
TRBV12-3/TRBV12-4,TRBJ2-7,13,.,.,CASSPSRGNEQYF,TGTGCCAGCAGTCCCTCCCGGGGGAACGAGCAGTACTTC
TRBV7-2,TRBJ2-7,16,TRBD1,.,CASSFPTGVSSYEQYF,TGTGCCAGCAGCTTCCCTACAGGGGTGAGCTCCTACGAGCAGTACTTC
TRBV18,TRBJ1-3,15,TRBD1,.,CASSTQGLSGNTIYF,TGTGCCAGCTCAACACAGGGGCTCTCTGGAAACACCATATATTTT
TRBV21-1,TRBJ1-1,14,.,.,CASSKGTGGTEAFF,TGTGCCAGCAGCAAAGGTACAGGGGGCACTGAAGCTTTCTTT
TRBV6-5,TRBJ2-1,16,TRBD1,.,CASSYGPGGDRYEQFF,TGTGCCAGCAGTTACGGGCCAGGGGGCGATCGATATGAGCAGTTCTTC
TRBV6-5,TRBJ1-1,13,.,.,CASIGRGLTEAFF,TGTGCCAGCATTGGGCGAGGGCTTACTGAAGCTTTCTTT
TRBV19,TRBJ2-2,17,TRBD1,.,CASSIRPGQGATGELFF,TGTGCCAGTAGTATACGTCCGGGACAGGGGGCCACCGGGGAGCTGTTTTTT
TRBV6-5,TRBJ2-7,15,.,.,CASSYSPGGAYEQYF,TGTGCCAGCAGTTACTCCCCTGGCGGGGCTTACGAGCAGTACTTC
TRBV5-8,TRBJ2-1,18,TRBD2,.,CASSLAATSGVTYNEQFF,TGTGCCAGCAGCTTGGCCGCGACTAGCGGGGTTACCTACAATGAGCAGTTCTTC
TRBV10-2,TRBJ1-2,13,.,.,CASSDSVREGYTF,TGCGCCAGCAGTGATTCGGTCCGAGAGGGCTACACCTTC
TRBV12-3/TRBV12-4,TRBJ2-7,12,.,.,CASSLKASQQYF,TGTGCCAGCAGTTTAAAGGCTAGCCAGCAGTACTTC
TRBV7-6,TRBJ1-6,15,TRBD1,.,CASSLKSDRVAPLHF,TGTGCCAGCAGCTTAAAGTCCGACAGGGTTGCACCCCTCCACTTT
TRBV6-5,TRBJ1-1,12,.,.,CASSSTATGAFF,TGTGCCAGCAGTTCCACCGCTACTGGAGCTTTCTTT
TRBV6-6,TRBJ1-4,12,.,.,CASSRPREKLFF,TGTGCCAGCAGTCGCCCTAGGGAAAAACTGTTTTTT
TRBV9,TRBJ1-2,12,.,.,CASSVESTGHTF,TGTGCCAGCAGCGTAGAGTCTACAGGTCACACCTTC
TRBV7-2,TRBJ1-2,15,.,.,CASSLAPSTNYGYTF,TGTGCCAGCAGCTTAGCGCCGAGCACTAACTATGGCTACACCTTC
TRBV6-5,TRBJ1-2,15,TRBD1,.,CASSSRGRGDYGYTF,TGTGCCAGCAGTTCCAGGGGGCGCGGCGACTATGGCTACACCTTC
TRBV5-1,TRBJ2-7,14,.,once,CASSLFVSGDEQYF,TGCGCCAGCAGCTTGTTTGTCAGCGGAGACGAGCAGTACTTC
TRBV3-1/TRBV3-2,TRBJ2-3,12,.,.,CASSPSTDTQYF,TGTGCCAGCAGCCCCTCCACAGATACGCAGTATTTT
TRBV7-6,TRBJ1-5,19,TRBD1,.,CASSLVRTGAFYSNQPQHF,TGTGCCAGCAGCTTAGTAAGGACAGGGGCTTTCTATAGCAATCAGCCCCAGCATTTT
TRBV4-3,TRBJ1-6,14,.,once,CASSQGEGDSPLHF,TGCGCCAGCAGCCAAGGGGAAGGGGATTCACCCCTCCACTTT
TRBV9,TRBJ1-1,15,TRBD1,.,CASSPRQGTNTEAFF,TGTGCCAGCAGCCCTAGACAGGGTACGAACACTGAAGCTTTCTTT
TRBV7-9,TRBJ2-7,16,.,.,CASSAQTAWASYEQYF,TGTGCCAGCAGCGCTCAGACAGCGTGGGCGTCCTACGAGCAGTACTTC
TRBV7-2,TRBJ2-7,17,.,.,CASSLVGPRVYASEQYF,TGTGCCAGCAGCTTAGTGGGGCCTCGCGTATATGCTTCCGAGCAGTACTTC
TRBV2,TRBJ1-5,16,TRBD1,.,CASSMRDRGQGQPQHF,TGTGCCAGCAGTATGCGGGACAGGGGGCAGGGACAGCCCCAGCATTTT
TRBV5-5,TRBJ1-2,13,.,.,CASSLQVNYGYTF,TGTGCCAGCAGCTTGCAGGTTAACTATGGCTACACCTTC
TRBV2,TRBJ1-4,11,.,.,CASREGEKLFF,TGTGCCAGCCGGGAGGGCGAAAAACTGTTTTTT
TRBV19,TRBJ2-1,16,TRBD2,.,CASSIPTSGGAREQFF,TGTGCCAGTAGTATACCGACTAGCGGGGGGGCCCGGGAGCAGTTCTTC
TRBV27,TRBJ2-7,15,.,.,CASSPSQGTSYEQYF,TGTGCCAGCAGTCCCAGCCAGGGAACCTCCTACGAGCAGTACTTC
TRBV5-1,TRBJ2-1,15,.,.,CASSSAGTPYNEQFF,TGCGCCAGTAGCTCCGCGGGGACTCCCTACAATGAGCAGTTCTTC
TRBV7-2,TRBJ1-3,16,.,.,CASSLRRASDRNTIYF,TGTGCCAGCAGCTTAAGGCGGGCCAGTGATCGAAACACCATATATTTT
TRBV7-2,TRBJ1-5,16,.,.,CASSLIGKRSSQPQHF,TGTGCCAGCAGCTTAATCGGGAAGAGGAGCAGTCAGCCCCAGCATTTT
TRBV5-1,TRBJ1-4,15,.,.,CASSLGGGTNEKLFF,TGCGCCAGCAGCTTGGGCGGGGGAACTAATGAAAAACTGTTTTTT
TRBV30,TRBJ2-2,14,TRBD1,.,CAWSGQGAIGELFF,TGTGCCTGGAGTGGGCAGGGGGCGATCGGGGAGCTGTTTTTT
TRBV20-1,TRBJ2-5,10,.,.,CSASGGAQYF,TGCAGTGCTAGCGGGGGTGCCCAGTACTTC